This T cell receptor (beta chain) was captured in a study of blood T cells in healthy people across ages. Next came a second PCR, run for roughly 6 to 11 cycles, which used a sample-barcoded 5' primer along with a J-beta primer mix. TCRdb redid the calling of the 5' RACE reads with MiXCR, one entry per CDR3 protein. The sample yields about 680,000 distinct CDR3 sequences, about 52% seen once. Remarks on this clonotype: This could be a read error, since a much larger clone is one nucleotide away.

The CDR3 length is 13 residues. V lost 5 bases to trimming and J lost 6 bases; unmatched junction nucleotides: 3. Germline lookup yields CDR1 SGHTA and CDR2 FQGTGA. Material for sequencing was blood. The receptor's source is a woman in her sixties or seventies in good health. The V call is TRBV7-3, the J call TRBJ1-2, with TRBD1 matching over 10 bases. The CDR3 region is CASSLTGGDGYTF. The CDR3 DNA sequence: TGTGCCAGCAGCCTGACAGGGGGCGATGGCTACACCTTC.